Given below is one TCR beta chain in context. Assay: immunoSEQ multiplex PCR; the TCRdb copy retains only in-frame clones and omits some. There are roughly 65,000 clones in the sample; over 80% occur only once, and 4% to 5% lies in the top ten. This sample is part of a study of technical replicates of blood from several donors. Germline V gene data show CDR1 as SGHAT and CDR2 as FQNNGV. The V end was cut by 5 bases, the J end by 1 base, with 11 bases between. CDR3 length: 14 amino acids. Sequencing input: PBMCs. The sequence derives from a human donor in good health. Some clones in this sample may be carry-over from other donors' samples. The rearrangement uses TRBV11-2 and TRBJ1-1; D possibly corresponds to TRBD1 (5 bases). Written as DNA, the CDR3 is TGTGCCAGCAGCATGGATACAGGGAACACTGAAGCTTTCTTT. As protein: CASSMDTGNTEAFF.